Given below is one T cell receptor (beta chain) in context. This clonotype was recorded many times. Its antigen is unknown. It has no much larger one-base neighbor in the sample; base qualities were not kept. Ophthalmopathy patients had moderately to severely active disease, Clinical Activity Score of at least 3, NOSPECS grade of at least 4, and duration under 3 months. Any patient with an uncontrolled infection, another autoimmune disease, pregnancy or lactation was excluded. Diagnoses relied on clinical symptoms, serum thyroxine and TRAb, thyroid ultrasound and orbital computed tomography. PBMCs were separated from 10 ml of fresh peripheral blood using Ficoll-Paque density gradient centrifugation. Trizol reagent was used to extract total RNA, and RNA quality was then checked on an Agilent 2100 Bioanalyzer. These data are taken from a study of T cells in Graves' hyperthyroidism and ophthalmopathy (dated by TCRdb to the late 2010s). In the study overall: Peripheral blood was sampled at the time of initial diagnosis, prior to any treatment. To identify distinguishing TCR V-J signatures, a discovery cohort of 100 or so patients was used, comprising 43 with Graves' ophthalmopathy and approximately 58 with stable Graves' hyperthyroidism. An independent validation cohort of around 19 hyperthyroidism patients and approximately 17 patients who later progressed to ophthalmopathy tested prospective prediction of ophthalmopathy. For training and testing, the 100 or so patients in the discovery cohort were randomly divided in a 7:3 ratio. Thyroid tissue and blood T-cell repertoires from several Graves' hyperthyroidism patients were also compared in the study. After blood sampling, hyperthyroidism patients were treated with methimazole at a starting dose of 30 mg daily, and ophthalmopathy patients were treated with high-dose intravenous methylprednisolone. The paper describes TCR Vbeta CDR3 sequencing of around 140 peripheral blood samples, made up of under 50 ophthalmopathy patients, over 70 hyperthyroidism patients and roughly 17 progressor patients. Here is what the overall study found, with its caveats: Ophthalmopathy was separated from stable hyperthyroidism by a 13 V-J signature model, with about 88% sensitivity and around 81% specificity obtained in cross-validation and 80%/75% obtained in testing. In validation, progression to ophthalmopathy was predicted by the model with more than 65% sensitivity and roughly 72% specificity, a median of about 6 months before onset. Blood samples also contained most of the expanded thyroid clonotypes (frequency above 0.001), which suggests that blood repertoires may reflect thyroid immune responses. No statistical method was used to set the sample size in advance, and investigators knew the group allocation.

Amplification of TCR beta CDR3 regions was carried out from RNA transcripts. A first-round RT-PCR of the TCR CDR3 used the HTBI primer set with the Qiagen OneStep RT-PCR kit. A second multiplex PCR round built the libraries, followed by size selection and purification. The libraries were sequenced on an Illumina HiSeq2000 using paired-end 100 bp reads. Regarding the original processing steps: SOAPnuke was used to process the raw data, throwing out any read that contained adapters or uncalled bases, had a mean Phred below 15, or lacked an exact constant-primer or identifier match. COPE v1.2.5 was used to merge the high-quality paired reads, and each unique nucleotide sequence was defined as a clonotype. MiTCR v1.1 was used to align clonotypes to the IMGT TRBV, TRBD and TRBJ reference segments. The analysis included only V-J combinations with a frequency above 0.0001, which together covered 99% to 99.2% of the repertoires. The TCS score was defined as F50 (clonal expansion) divided by E x V (chaos), with BLOSUM62-based TCRdist calculated between CDR3 peptides within each V-J. Welch's t-statistics and random forest reduced several hundred V-J features to roughly 13, which were used in a naive Bayes classifier (R e1071). The public sequencing data were trimmed at Q25 with fastp and processed into clonotypes with MiXCR by TCRdb, which kept only in-frame beta chains. A single entry per CDR3 protein holds the most common genes and DNA from its merged rows. The V and J calls here are based on TCRdb, not the publication. Across this sample there are approximately 330,000 distinct CDR3 sequences, with approximately 15% seen only once. 34% of the sample is taken by the ten largest.

The V end loses 7 bases and the J end loses 4 bases, and a stretch of 14 bases separates them. CDR1 is given as SNHLY and CDR2 as FYNNEI, both from the germline V gene. Reading from cysteine to phenylalanine, the CDR3 counts 13 amino acids. Only CDR3 DNA remains: 39 bases, in frame from the first base. This TCR derives from a woman aged 40 to 49 with Graves' ophthalmopathy. The sequenced sample was blood. The rearrangement joined TRBV2 to TRBJ2-7; the D assignment is uncertain and may be TRBD1 or TRBD2, with 5 bases supporting each. Read as DNA, the sequence is TGTGCCAGCATACGAGGGGATCGGTACGAGCAGTACTTC. It specifies CASIRGDRYEQYF.